The entry below gives a single TCR beta chain sequence along with its context. What it binds is unknown. At one end, the junction sequence differs from germline, possibly due to a read error. Multiple V-beta primers and a C-beta primer amplified TCRB from RNA. TCRB cDNA was made from around 0.47 ug total RNA. No unique molecular identifiers were described for these TCRB libraries. TCRdb itself ran the multiplex PCR reads through MiXCR, one entry per CDR3 protein. The sample has around 30,000 distinct CDR3 sequences, roughly 64% seen once; the top ten hold roughly 31%. The CDR3 totals 14 residues. In germline, CDR1 is DFQATT, CDR2 SNEGSKA (reference sequence). The sample originates from a study of tumor-infiltrating lymphocytes in glioblastoma multiforme. Study observations and caveats: No surface-marker sorting into functional T cell subtypes was done. RNA-based TCR sequencing may distort clone frequencies, since cells carry unequal TCR transcript numbers.

This sequence was found in a male donor with glioblastoma. V usage is TRBV20-1 and J usage is TRBJ2-5; no definite D call. Sequencing was performed on brain tumor tissue. The CDR3 DNA reads TGCAGTGCTAGTGCTATCGGCTTCCAAGAGACCCAATACTTC. Its protein product is CSASAIGFQETQYF.